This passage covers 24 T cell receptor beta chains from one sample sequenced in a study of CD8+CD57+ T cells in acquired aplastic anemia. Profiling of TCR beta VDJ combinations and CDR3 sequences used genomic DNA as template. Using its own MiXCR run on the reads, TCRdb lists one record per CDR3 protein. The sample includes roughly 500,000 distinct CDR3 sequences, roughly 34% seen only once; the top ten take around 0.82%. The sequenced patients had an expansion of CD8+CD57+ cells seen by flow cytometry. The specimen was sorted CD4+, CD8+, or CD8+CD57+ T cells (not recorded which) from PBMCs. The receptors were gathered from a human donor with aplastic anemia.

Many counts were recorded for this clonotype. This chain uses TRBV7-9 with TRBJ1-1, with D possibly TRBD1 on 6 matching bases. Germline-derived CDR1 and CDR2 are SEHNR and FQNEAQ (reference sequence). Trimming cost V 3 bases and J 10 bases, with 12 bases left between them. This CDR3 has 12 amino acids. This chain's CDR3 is CASSFGQGRAFF. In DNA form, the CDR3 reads TGTGCCAGCAGCTTTGGGCAGGGGCGAGCTTTCTTT.

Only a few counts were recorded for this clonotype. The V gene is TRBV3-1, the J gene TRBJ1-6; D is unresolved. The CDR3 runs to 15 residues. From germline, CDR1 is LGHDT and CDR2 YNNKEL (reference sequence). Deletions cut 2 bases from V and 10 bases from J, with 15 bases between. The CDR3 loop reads CASSQTVGLESPLHF. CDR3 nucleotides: TGTGCCAGCAGCCAAACAGTCGGGCTGGAGTCACCCCTCCACTTT.

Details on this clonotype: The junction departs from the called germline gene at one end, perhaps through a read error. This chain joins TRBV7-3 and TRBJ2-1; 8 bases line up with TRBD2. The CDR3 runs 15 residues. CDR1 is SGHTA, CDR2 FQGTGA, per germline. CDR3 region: CASCLTGGGYNEQFF. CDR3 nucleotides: TGTGCCAGCTGCTTAACGGGCGGGGGGTACAATGAGCAGTTCTTC.

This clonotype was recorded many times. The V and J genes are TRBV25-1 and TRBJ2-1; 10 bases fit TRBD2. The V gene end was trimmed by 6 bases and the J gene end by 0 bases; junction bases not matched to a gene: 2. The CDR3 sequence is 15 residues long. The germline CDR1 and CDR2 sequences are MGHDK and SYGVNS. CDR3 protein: CASRASGGSYNEQFF. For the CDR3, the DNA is TGTGCCAGCAGGGCTAGCGGGGGCTCCTACAATGAGCAGTTCTTC.

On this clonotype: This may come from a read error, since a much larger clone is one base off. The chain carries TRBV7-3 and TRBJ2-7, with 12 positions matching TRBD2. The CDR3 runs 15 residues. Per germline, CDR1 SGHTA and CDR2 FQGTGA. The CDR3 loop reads CASSFLAGGSYERYF. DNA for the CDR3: TGTGCCAGCAGCTTCCTAGCGGGAGGGTCCTACGAGCGGTACTTC.

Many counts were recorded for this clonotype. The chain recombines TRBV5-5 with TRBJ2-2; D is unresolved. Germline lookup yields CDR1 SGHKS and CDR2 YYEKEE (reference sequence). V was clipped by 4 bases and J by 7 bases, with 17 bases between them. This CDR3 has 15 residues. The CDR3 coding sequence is TGTGCCAGCAGCCCCACGACAACGATCGGCGGGGAGCTGTTTTTT. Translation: CASSPTTTIGGELFF.

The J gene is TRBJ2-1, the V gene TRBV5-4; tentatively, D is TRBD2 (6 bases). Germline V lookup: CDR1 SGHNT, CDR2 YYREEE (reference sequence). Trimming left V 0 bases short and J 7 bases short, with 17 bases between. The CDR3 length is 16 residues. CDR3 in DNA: TGTGCCAGCAGCTTGGTTCTGCGCTGGGAGGATAATGAGCAGTTCTTC. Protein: CASSLVLRWEDNEQFF.

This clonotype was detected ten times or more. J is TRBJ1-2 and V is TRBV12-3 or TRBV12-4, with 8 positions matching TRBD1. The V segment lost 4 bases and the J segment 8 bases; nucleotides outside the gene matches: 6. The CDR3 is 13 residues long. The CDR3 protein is CASSSQGALGYTF. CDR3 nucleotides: TGTGCCAGCAGTTCGCAGGGGGCGCTGGGCTACACCTTC.

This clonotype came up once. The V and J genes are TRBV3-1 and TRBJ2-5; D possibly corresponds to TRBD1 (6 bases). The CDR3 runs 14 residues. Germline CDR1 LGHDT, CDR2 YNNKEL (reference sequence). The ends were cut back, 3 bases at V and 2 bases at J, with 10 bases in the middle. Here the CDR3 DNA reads TGTGCCAGCAGCCACTTGGGACAACAAGAGACCCAGTACTTC. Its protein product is CASSHLGQQETQYF.

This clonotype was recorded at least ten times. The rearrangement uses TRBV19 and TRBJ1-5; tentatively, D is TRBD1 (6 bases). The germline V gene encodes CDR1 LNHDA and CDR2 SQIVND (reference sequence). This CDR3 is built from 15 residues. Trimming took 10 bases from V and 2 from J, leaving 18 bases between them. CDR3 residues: CATGSGQRGNQPQHF. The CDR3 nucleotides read TGTGCCACCGGGAGTGGACAGAGGGGCAATCAGCCCCAGCATTTT.

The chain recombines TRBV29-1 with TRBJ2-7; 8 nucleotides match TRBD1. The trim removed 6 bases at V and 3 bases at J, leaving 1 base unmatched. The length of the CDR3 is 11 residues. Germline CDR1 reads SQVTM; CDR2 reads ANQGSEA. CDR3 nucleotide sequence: TGCAGCGTGGACAGGGTCTACGAGCAGTACTTC. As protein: CSVDRVYEQYF.

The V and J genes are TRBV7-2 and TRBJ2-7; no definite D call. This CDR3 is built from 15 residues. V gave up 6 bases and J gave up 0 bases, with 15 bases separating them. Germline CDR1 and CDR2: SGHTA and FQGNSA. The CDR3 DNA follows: TGTGCCAGCAGTCACGTGTTTGGGGTCTCCTACGAGCAGTACTTC. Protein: CASSHVFGVSYEQYF.

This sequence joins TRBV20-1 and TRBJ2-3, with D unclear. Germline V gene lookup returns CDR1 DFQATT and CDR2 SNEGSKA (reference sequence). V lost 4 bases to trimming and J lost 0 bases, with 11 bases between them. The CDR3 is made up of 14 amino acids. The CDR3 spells CSATPGTSTDTQYF. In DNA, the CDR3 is TGCAGTGCTACCCCGGGTACTAGCACAGATACGCAGTATTTT.

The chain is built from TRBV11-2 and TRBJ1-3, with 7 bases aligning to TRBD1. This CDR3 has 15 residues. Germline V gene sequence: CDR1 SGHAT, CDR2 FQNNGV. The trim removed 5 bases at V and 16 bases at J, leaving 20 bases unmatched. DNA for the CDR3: TGTGCCAGCAGCCCTACAGGGGCAGAAAATAACGTGTGGTATTTT. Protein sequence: CASSPTGAENNVWYF.

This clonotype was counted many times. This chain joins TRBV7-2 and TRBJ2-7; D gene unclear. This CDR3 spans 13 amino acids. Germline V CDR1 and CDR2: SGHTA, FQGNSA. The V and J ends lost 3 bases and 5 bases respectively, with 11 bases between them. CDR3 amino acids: CASSFSPNHEQYF. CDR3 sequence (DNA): TGTGCCAGCAGCTTCTCACCGAACCACGAGCAGTACTTC.

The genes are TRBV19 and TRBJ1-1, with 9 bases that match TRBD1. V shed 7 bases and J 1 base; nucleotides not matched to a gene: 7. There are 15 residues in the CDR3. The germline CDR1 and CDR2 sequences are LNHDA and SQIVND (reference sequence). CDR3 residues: CASKTTGGGNTEAFF. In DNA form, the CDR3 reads TGTGCCAGTAAGACCACAGGGGGCGGGAACACTGAAGCTTTCTTT.

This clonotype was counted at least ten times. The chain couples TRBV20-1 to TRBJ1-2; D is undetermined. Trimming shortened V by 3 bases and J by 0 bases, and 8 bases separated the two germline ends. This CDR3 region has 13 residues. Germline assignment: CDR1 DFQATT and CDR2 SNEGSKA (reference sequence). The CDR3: CSASRAANYGYTF. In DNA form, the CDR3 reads TGCAGTGCTAGTCGAGCAGCTAACTATGGCTACACCTTC.

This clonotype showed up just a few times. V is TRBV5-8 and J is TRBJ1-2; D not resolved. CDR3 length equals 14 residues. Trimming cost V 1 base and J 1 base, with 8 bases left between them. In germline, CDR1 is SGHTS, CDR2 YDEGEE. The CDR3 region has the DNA TGTGCCAGCAGCTTGAGACACCTTAACTATGGCTACACCTTC. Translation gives CASSLRHLNYGYTF.

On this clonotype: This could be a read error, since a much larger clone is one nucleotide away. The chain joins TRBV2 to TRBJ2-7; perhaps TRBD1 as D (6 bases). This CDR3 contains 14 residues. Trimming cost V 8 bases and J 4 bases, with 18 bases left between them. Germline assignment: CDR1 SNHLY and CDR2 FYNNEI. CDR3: CASRLRGQGYEQYF. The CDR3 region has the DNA TGTGCCAGCCGTTTACGCGGCCAGGGGTACGAGCAGTACTTC.

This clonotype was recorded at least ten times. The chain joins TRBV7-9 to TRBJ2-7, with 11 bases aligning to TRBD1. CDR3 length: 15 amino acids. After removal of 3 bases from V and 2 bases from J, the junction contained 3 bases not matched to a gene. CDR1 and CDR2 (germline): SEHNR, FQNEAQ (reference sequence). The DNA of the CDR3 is TGTGCCAGCAGCTTCCCGGGACAGGGGGCCTACGAGCAGTACTTC. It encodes CASSFPGQGAYEQYF. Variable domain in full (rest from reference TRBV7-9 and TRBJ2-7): DTGVSQNPRHKITKRGQNVTFRCDPISEHNRLYWYRQTLGQGPEFLTYFQNEAQLEKSRLLSDRFSAERPKGSFSTLEIQRTEQGDSAMYLCASSFPGQGAYEQYFGPGTRLTVT.

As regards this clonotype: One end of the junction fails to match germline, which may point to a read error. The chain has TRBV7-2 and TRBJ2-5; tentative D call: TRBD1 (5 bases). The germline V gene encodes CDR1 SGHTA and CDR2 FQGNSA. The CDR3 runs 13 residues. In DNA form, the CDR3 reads TGTGCCAGCAGCCCGACAGACCAAGTGACCCAGTACTTC. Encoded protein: CASSPTDQVTQYF.

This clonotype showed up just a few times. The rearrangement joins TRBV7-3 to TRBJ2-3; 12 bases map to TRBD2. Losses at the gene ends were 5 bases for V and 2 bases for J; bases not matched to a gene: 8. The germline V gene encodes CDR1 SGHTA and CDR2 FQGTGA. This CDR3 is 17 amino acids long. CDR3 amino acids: CASSDERTSGDTDTQYF. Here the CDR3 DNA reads TGTGCCAGCAGCGACGAACGGACTAGCGGGGACACAGATACGCAGTATTTT.

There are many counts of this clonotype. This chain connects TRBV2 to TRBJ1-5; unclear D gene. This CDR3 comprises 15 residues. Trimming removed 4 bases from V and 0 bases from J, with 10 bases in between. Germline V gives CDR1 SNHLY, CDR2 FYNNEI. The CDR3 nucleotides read TGTGCCAGCAGTGTGCAGAGATATAGCAATCAGCCCCAGCATTTT. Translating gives CASSVQRYSNQPQHF.

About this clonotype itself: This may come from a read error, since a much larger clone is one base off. In DNA, the CDR3 is TGTGCCAGCACTCGGACAGGGAGGAGCACAGATACGCAGTATTTT. Protein sequence: CASTRTGRSTDTQYF. The V call is TRBV25-1, the J call TRBJ2-3; 8 bases line up with TRBD1. CDR1 and CDR2 from the germline V gene are MGHDK and SYGVNS. Germline trimming cut 7 bases from V and 0 bases from J; bases unmatched to any gene: 6. The CDR3 has 15 residues.